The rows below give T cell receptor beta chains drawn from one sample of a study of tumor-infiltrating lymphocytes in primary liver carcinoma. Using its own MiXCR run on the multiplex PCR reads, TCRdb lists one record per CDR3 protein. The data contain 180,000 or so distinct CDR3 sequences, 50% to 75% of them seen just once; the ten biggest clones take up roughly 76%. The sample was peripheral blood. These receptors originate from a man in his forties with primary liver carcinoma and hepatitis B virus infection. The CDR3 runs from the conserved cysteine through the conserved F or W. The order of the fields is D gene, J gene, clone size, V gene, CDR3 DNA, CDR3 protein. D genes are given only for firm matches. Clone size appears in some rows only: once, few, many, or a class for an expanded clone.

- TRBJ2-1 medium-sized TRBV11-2 TGTGCCAGCAGACCCACAGGTCGCGATGAGCAGTTCTTC CASRPTGRDEQFF
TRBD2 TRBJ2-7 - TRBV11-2 TGTGCCAGTGGCCACATTGGGCTCGCTAGCGGGCGCTACGAGCAGTACTTC CASGHIGLASGRYEQYF
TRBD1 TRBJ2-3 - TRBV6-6 TGTGCCAGCAGTACCTGGGACAGCTCCACAGATACGCAGTATTTT CASSTWDSSTDTQYF
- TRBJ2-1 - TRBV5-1 TGCGCCAGCAGCTTGGGGACTCCGGCGGGTGAGCAGTTCTTC CASSLGTPAGEQFF
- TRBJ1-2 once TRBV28 TGTGCCAGCAGCCCATCATGGCCCTATGGCTACACCTTC CASSPSWPYGYTF
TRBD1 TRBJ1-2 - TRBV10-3 TGTGCCATCAGTGACCAACAGGGGAGAAGCTATGGCTACACCTTC CAISDQQGRSYGYTF
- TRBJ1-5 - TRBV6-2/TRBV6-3 TGTGCCAGCGGTTACCGGGGACGACTTAGCAATCAGCCCCAGCATTTT CASGYRGRLSNQPQHF
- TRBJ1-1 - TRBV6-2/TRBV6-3 TGTGCCATCAGTCCCCCCTGGGTTTTGAACACTGAAGCTTTCTTT CAISPPWVLNTEAFF
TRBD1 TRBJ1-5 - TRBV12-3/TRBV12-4 TGTGCCAGCAGTTCACAGGGGAGCAATCAGCCCCAGCATTTT CASSSQGSNQPQHF
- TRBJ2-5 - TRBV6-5 TGTGCCAGCCATGAGGGGAGACAAGACACCCAGTACTTC CASHEGRQDTQYF
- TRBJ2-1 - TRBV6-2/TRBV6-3 TGTGCCAGCAGTCACGGGGGTTACAATGAGCAGTTCTTC CASSHGGYNEQFF
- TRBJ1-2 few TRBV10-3 TGTGCCATCAGTGAGAACACGATAGGTCATGGCTACACCTTC CAISENTIGHGYTF
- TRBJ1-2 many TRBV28 TGTGCCAGCAGTTTAGACGACGGCTACACCTTC CASSLDDGYTF
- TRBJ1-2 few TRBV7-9 TGTGCCAGCAGCTTAACGGCGGGGGGCTACACCTTC CASSLTAGGYTF
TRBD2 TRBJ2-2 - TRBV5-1 TGCGCCTCAGCAGCGGGGAGCGGCGGGACCGGGGAGCTGTTTTTT CASAAGSGGTGELFF
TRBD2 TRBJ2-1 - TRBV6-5 TGTGCCAGCAGGAACCCACTAGCGGGGAGTATCGATGAGCAGTTCTTC CASRNPLAGSIDEQFF
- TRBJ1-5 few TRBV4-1 TGCGCCAGCAGCCTTCATGATAGCAATCAGCCCCAGCATTTT CASSLHDSNQPQHF
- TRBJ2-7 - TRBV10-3 TGTGCCATCAGTGCGGGGGCCCTCTCCTACGAGCAGTACTTC CAISAGALSYEQYF
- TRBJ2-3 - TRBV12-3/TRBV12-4 TGTGCCAGCACCCTCAGCGGCGGCGGTCTCACAGATACGCAGTATTTT CASTLSGGGLTDTQYF
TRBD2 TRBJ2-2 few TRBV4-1 TGCGCCAGCAGCCAGGGACTAGCGGGAGTAAACACCGGGGAGCTGTTTTTT CASSQGLAGVNTGELFF
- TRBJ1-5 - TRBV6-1 TGTGCCAGCAGTCCCATACAGGGCCCCCAGACCCAGCATTTT CASSPIQGPQTQHF
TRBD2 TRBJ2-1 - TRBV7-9 TGTGCCAGCGCTACCGGGACTAGGATGTACAATGAGCAGTTCTTC CASATGTRMYNEQFF
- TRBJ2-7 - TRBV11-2 TGTGTCAGCAGCCTAACCGTCAGAGCCTACGAGCAGTACTTC CVSSLTVRAYEQYF
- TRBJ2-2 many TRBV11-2 TGTGCCAGCAGCTTAGATAGATACACCGGGGAGCTGTTTTTT CASSLDRYTGELFF
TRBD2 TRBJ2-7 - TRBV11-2 TGTGCCAGCAGCCAACTAGCGGTTCTCTCCTACGAGCAGTACTTC CASSQLAVLSYEQYF
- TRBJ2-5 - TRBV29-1 TGCAGCGTCGAGGGACTTAACGAAGAGACCCAGTGCTTC CSVEGLNEETQCF
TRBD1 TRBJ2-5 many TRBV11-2 TGTGCCAGCAGCACCCCAGAGACAGGGGAAGAGACCCAGTACTTC CASSTPETGEETQYF
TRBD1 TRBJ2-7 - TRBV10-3 TGTGCCATCACCGGGACAGAAGGTATCTACGAGCAGTACTTC CAITGTEGIYEQYF
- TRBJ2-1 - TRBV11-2 TGTGCCAGCAGCTTACTAGGTCTTGGGACTGGCGGGAACTATGGGCAGTTCTTC CASSLLGLGTGGNYGQFF
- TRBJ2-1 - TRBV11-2 TGTGCCAGCAGCTTGGCGTCGAGCTCCCACAATGAGCAGTTGTTC CASSLASSSHNEQLF
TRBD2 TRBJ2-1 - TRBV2 TGTGCCAGCAGAAGCGGGAGGAATAATGAGCAGTTCTTC CASRSGRNNEQFF